This T cell receptor (beta chain) was sequenced for a study of T cell responses to AZD1222 COVID-19 vaccine. Findings and caveats of the study: Along spike, vaccine-associated CD4 TCRs were found throughout, with dominance at 160-218 and 743-854. Receipt of two AZD1222 doses was followed by a rise in Spike-specific TCR breadth and depth. Just a handful of people given AZD1222 tested seropositive at baseline.

Data came from immunoSEQ multiplex PCR; TCRdb stores just in-frame clones and leaves some out. This sample has 180,000 or so clones, with 90% to 95% found just once. Comments on this clone: Its antigen is unidentified.

The origin of this receptor is an adult who received the MenACWY meningococcal vaccine as a control. Source: peripheral blood, taken 28 days after the second dose of the MenACWY control vaccine.

The CDR3 reads CASSLQGANEKLFF. CDR3 sequence (DNA): TGTGCCAGCAGTTTACAGGGGGCTAATGAAAAACTGTTTTTT. The chain has TRBV28 and TRBJ1-4; 7 bases fit TRBD1. The CDR3 loop spans 14 amino acids. V shed 2 bases, J shed 3 bases, and the junction held 0 bases outside the gene matches. Looked up from germline, CDR1 is MDHEN and CDR2 is SYDVKM.